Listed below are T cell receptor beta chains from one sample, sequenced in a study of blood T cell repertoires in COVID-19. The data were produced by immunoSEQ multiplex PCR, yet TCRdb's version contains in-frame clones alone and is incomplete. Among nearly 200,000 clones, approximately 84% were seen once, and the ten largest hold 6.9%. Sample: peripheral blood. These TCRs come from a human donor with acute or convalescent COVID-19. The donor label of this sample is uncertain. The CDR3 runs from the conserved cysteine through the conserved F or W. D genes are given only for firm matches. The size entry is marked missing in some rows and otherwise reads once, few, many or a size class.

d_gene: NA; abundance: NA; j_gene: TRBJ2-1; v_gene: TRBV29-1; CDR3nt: TGCAGCGTTGAAGCCTCTAGAATTCCCTTCTTC; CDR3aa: CSVEASRIPFF
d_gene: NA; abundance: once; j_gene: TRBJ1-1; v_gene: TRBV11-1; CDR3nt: TGTGCCAGCAGCTCACATTTCGGGGTCCCGGTCACTGAAGCTTTCTTT; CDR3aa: CASSSHFGVPVTEAFF
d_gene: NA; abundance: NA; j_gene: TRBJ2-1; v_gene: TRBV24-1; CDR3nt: TGTGCCACCAGTGGCGGCGGGATGGGGGTTGAGCAGTTCTTC; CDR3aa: CATSGGGMGVEQFF
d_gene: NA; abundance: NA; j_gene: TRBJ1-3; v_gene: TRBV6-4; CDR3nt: TGTGCCAGCAACTTCCGAGGTTCGGGGAACACCATATATTTT; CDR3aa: CASNFRGSGNTIYF
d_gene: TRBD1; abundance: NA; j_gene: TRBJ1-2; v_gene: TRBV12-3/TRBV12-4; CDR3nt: TGTGCCAGCAGCTCACAGGGGATTCGAGGCTACACCTTC; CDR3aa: CASSSQGIRGYTF
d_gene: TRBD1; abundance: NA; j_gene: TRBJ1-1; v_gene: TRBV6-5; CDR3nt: TGTGCCAGCAGGAAAGGACAGGGGAACACTGAAGCTTTCTTT; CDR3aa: CASRKGQGNTEAFF
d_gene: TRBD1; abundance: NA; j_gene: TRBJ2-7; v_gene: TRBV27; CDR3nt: TGTGCCAGCAGTTCATGGACAGGGGGTCTATACGAGCAGTACTTC; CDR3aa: CASSSWTGGLYEQYF
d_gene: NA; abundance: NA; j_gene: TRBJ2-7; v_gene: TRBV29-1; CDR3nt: TGCAGCGTTCTAGACAGCTCAAGCTACGAGCAGTACTTC; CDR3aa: CSVLDSSSYEQYF
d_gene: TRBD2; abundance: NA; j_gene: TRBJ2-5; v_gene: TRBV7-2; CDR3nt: TGTGCCAGCAGCAGCGGGACTAGGCGGCAAGAGACCCAGTACTTC; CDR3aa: CASSSGTRRQETQYF
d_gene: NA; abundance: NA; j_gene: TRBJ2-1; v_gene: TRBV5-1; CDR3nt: TGCGCCAGCAGCTTGGGGACACGTTACAATGAGCAGTTCTTC; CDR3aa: CASSLGTRYNEQFF
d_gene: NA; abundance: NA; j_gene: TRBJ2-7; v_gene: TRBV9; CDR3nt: TGTGCCAGCAGCGTGGGGTCTTATAGCGCCTACGAGCAGTACTTC; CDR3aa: CASSVGSYSAYEQYF
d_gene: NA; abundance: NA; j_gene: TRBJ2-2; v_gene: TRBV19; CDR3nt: TGTGCCAGTAGTCCGACAGGCGCCGGGGAGCTGTTTTTT; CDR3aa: CASSPTGAGELFF
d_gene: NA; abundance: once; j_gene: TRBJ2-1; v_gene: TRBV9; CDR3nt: TGTGCCAGCAGCGGTGGCATTTCCCAGCAGTTCTTC; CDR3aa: CASSGGISQQFF
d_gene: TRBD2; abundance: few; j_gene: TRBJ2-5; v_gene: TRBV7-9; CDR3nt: TGTGCCAGCAGCTTATACCTAGCGGGAGGGGAGACCCAGTACTTC; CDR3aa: CASSLYLAGGETQYF
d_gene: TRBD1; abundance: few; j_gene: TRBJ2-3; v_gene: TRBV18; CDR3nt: TGTGCCAGCTCACCCATCCCCGGACAGGGGTCGCGAGGAGATACGCAGTATTTT; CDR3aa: CASSPIPGQGSRGDTQYF
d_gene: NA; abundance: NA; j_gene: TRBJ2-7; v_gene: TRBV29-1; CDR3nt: TGCAGCGTGCTGGGAGCAACCTACGAGCAGTACTTC; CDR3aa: CSVLGATYEQYF
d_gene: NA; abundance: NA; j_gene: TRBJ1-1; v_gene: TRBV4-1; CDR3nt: TGCGCCAGCAGCCAACCTACCCAGCGTGGCACTGAAGCTTTCTTT; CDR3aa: CASSQPTQRGTEAFF
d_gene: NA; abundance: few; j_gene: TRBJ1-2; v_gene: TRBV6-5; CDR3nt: TGTGCCAGCAGTTCAAGGGGTGAAGGGGACTATGGCTACACCTTC; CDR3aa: CASSSRGEGDYGYTF
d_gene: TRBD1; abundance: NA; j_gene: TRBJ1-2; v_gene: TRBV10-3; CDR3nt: TGTGCCATCAGCCGGACAGGGGGCAACTATGGCTACACCTTC; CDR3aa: CAISRTGGNYGYTF
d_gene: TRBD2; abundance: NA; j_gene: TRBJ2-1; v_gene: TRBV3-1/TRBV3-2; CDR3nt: TGTGCCAGCAGCAGACGGGGGGAGGGCCGGTATGAGCAGTTCTTC; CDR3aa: CASSRRGEGRYEQFF
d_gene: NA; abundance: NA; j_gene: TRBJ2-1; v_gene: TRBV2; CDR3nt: TGTGCCAGCAGTGATAGTGTTGAGCAGTTCTTC; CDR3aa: CASSDSVEQFF
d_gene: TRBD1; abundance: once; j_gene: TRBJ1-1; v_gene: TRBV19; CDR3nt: TGTGCCAGTAGCAGACAGGGTCAAACTGAAGCTTTCTTT; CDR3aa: CASSRQGQTEAFF
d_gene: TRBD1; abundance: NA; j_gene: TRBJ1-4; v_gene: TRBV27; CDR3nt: TGTGCCAGCAGTCTCTGGACAGGAAGAAATGAAAAACTGTTTTTT; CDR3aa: CASSLWTGRNEKLFF
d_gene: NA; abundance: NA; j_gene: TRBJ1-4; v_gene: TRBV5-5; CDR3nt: TGTGCCAGCAGCTTGGAAAACAATGGAAAACTGTTTTTT; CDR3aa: CASSLENNGKLFF
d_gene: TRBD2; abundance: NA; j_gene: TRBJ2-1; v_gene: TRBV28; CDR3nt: TGTGCCAGCAGTGAACCTAGCGGGTCTCGCTACAATGAGCAGTTCTTC; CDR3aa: CASSEPSGSRYNEQFF
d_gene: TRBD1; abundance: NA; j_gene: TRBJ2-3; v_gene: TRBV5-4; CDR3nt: TGTGCCAGCAGCTTAGCCGACAGGGGCGATACGCAGTATTTT; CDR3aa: CASSLADRGDTQYF